The 28 T cell receptor beta chains listed next were all sequenced from one sample in a study of early T cells in non-severe SARS-CoV-2 infection. TCRdb reprocessed the 5' RACE reads with MiXCR, giving one entry per CDR3 protein. The sample records tens of thousands of distinct CDR3 sequences, about 5.6% being singletons. The sequenced sample consisted of whole blood. These receptors all stem from an adult who was a healthcare worker with PCR-confirmed SARS-CoV-2 infection or an uninfected control (not recorded which).

This clonotype was recorded many times. The CDR3, as DNA: TGTGCCAGCAGCCCAGACACAGATACGCAGTATTTT. It encodes CASSPDTDTQYF. The V gene is TRBV7-2, the J gene TRBJ2-3; no definite D call. There are 12 residues in the CDR3. Germline V gene lookup returns CDR1 SGHTA and CDR2 FQGNSA. The V gene lost 5 bases and the J gene lost 2 bases, with 5 bases spanning the gap.

This clonotype was detected ten times or more. The CDR3 DNA sequence: TGCGCCAGCAGCCAATCCTGGGCGAGTTATAGCAATCAGCCCCAGCATTTT. Amino acids: CASSQSWASYSNQPQHF. The V gene is TRBV4-1, the J gene TRBJ1-5, with D uncertain. The ends were cut back, 2 bases at V and 0 bases at J, with 14 bases in the middle. Germline V CDR1 and CDR2: MGHRA, YSYEKL. The CDR3 loop spans 17 amino acids.

This clonotype turned up a few times. CDR3 region: CATSGRGNTGELFF. Written as DNA, the CDR3 is TGTGCCACCAGTGGGCGGGGGAACACCGGGGAGCTGTTTTTT. The V and J genes are TRBV24-1 and TRBJ2-2, with a weak D call TRBD2 (6 bases). The CDR3 is made up of 14 amino acids. Per the germline V gene, CDR1 is KGHDR and CDR2 is SFDVKD. V lost 5 bases and J 1 base, leaving 7 bases between the germline ends.

This clonotype was observed a few times. V usage is TRBV7-6 and J usage is TRBJ2-3, with D possibly matching TRBD1 (5 bases). The CDR3 is 14 amino acids. Between the trimmed V and J ends, which lost 5 bases and 4 bases, there was a span of 13 bases. Germline V gene data show CDR1 as SGHVS and CDR2 as FNYEAQ. CDR3 DNA: TGTGCCAGCAGCCCCATACAGGCGTCAGATACGCAGTATTTT. Its translation is CASSPIQASDTQYF.

This clonotype appeared many times. This chain joins TRBV20-1 and TRBJ1-1; weak D call: TRBD1 (5 bases). CDR3 length equals 11 residues. Germline CDR1 DFQATT, CDR2 SNEGSKA (reference sequence). The V gene lost 1 base and the J gene lost 5 bases, with 5 bases spanning the gap. CDR3 loop: CSARAGTEAFF. The CDR3 DNA follows: TGCAGTGCTAGAGCAGGGACTGAAGCTTTCTTT.

This clonotype appeared many times. The rearrangement links TRBV6-2 or TRBV6-3 to TRBJ2-4; tentatively, D is TRBD2 (5 bases). CDR1 MNHEY and CDR2 SVGEGT come from the germline V gene. Trimming stripped 3 bases from V and 3 bases from J, with 12 bases between. The CDR3 is 15 amino acids. The CDR3 loop is CASSYERAVKNIQYF. The DNA of the CDR3 is TGTGCCAGCAGTTATGAGAGAGCGGTCAAAAACATTCAGTACTTC.

This clonotype was found many times. The chain uses TRBV19 and TRBJ1-5; D is unclear. This CDR3 is 15 amino acids long. Deletions cut 4 bases from V and 2 bases from J, with 12 bases between. CDR1 and CDR2 (germline): LNHDA, SQIVND (reference sequence). The CDR3, as DNA: TGTGCCAGTAGTACCCGTCCCCTTGGCAATCAGCCCCAGCATTTT. Translated: CASSTRPLGNQPQHF. Complete variable domain (other parts from reference TRBV19 and TRBJ1-5): DGGITQSPKYLFRKEGQNVTLSCEQNLNHDAMYWYRQDPGQGLRLIYYSQIVNDFQKGDIAEGYSVSREKKESFPLTVTSAQKNPTAFYLCASSTRPLGNQPQHFGDGTRLSIL.

This clonotype was seen repeatedly, ten times or more. This chain joins TRBV5-1 and TRBJ2-5; 8 bases line up with TRBD2. CDR1 and CDR2 (germline): SGHRS, YFSETQ. The CDR3 is made up of 15 amino acids. V was pared by 3 bases and J by 2 bases, with 6 bases of the junction left unmatched. The DNA of the CDR3 is TGCGCCAGCAGCTATATAACTAGCGGACAAGAGACCCAGTACTTC. It encodes CASSYITSGQETQYF.

This clonotype showed up many times. The rearrangement joins TRBV7-2 to TRBJ2-1; TRBD2 matches at 12 bases. This CDR3 has 15 residues. From germline, CDR1 is SGHTA and CDR2 FQGNSA. J gave up 5 bases and V 6 bases, and 5 bases lay outside the gene matches. The CDR3 loop reads CASRKTSGGNNEQFF. In DNA, the CDR3 is TGTGCCAGCAGAAAAACTAGCGGGGGGAACAATGAGCAGTTCTTC. Full variable domain (rest looked up from reference TRBV7-2 and TRBJ2-1): GAGVSQSPSNKVTEKGKDVELRCDPISGHTALYWYRQSLGQGLEFLIYFQGNSAPDKSGLPSDRFSAERTGGSVSTLTIQRTQQEDSAVYLCASRKTSGGNNEQFFGPGTRLTVL.

This clonotype was seen more than once but under ten times. The chain combines TRBV11-2 with TRBJ2-1; 8 nucleotides agree with TRBD1. The CDR3 runs to 16 residues. Germline loops: CDR1 SGHAT, CDR2 FQNNGV. The trim removed 5 bases at V and 3 bases at J, leaving 9 bases unmatched. The CDR3 region is CASSPAARGLYNEQFF. The CDR3 DNA follows: TGTGCCAGCAGCCCGGCGGCCAGGGGGCTCTACAATGAGCAGTTCTTC. The whole variable domain, filled in from reference TRBV11-2 and TRBJ2-1, reads EAGVAQSPRYKIIEKRQSVAFWCNPISGHATLYWYQQILGQGPKLLIQFQNNGVVDDSQLPKDRFSAERLKGVDSTLKIQPAKLEDSAVYLCASSPAARGLYNEQFFGPGTRLTVL.

This clonotype was found a few times. The rearrangement joins TRBV11-3 to TRBJ2-1, with D tentatively TRBD2 (6 bases). The germline V gene encodes CDR1 SGHNT and CDR2 YENEEA. Trimming pared 1 base from V and 2 bases from J, leaving 27 bases between. CDR3 length: 21 amino acids. The CDR3 is CASSLALSGTADPFPYNEQFF. The CDR3 bases are TGTGCCAGCAGCTTAGCCCTCTCCGGGACTGCCGATCCGTTCCCCTACAATGAGCAGTTCTTC.

This clonotype was detected many times. CDR3 protein: CASSIGTGGNQPQHF. The CDR3 region has the DNA TGTGCCAGTAGTATAGGAACAGGGGGCAATCAGCCCCAGCATTTT. The V call is TRBV19, the J call TRBJ1-5, with 7 bases that match TRBD1. J gave up 2 bases and V 1 base, and 2 bases lay outside the gene matches. Germline V gene data show CDR1 as LNHDA and CDR2 as SQIVND (reference sequence). This CDR3 is built from 15 residues. Based on the CDR3 plus reference TRBV19 and TRBJ1-5, the full variable domain is DGGITQSPKYLFRKEGQNVTLSCEQNLNHDAMYWYRQDPGQGLRLIYYSQIVNDFQKGDIAEGYSVSREKKESFPLTVTSAQKNPTAFYLCASSIGTGGNQPQHFGDGTRLSIL.

This rearrangement joins TRBV12-3 or TRBV12-4 to TRBJ2-5; 7 nucleotides agree with TRBD2. The length of the CDR3 is 16 residues. The V gene end was trimmed by 6 bases and the J gene end by 1 base; junction bases not matched to a gene: 11. In DNA, the CDR3 is TGTGCCAGCAGGCTTACCCCCGGGGGGATCCAAGAGACCCAGTACTTC. This gives the protein CASRLTPGGIQETQYF.

This clonotype was observed many times. This chain uses TRBV7-9 with TRBJ1-2; TRBD1 aligns across 7 bases. Trimming at V came to 1 base and at J to 6 bases, leaving 5 bases not matched to a gene. This CDR3 region has 14 residues. The germline CDR1 and CDR2 sequences are SEHNR and FQNEAQ (reference sequence). The CDR3 DNA sequence: TGTGCCAGCAGCTTAGGCAGGGGGTTCGATGGCTACACCTTC. Translating it yields CASSLGRGFDGYTF.

The V gene is TRBV30, the J gene TRBJ2-7; perhaps TRBD1 as D (6 bases). V dropped 5 bases and J dropped 0 bases, with 8 bases sitting between them. Germline V gene lookup returns CDR1 GTSNPN and CDR2 SVGIG (reference sequence). This CDR3 is 12 amino acids long. The chain's CDR3 is CAWGGSSYEQYF. The CDR3 nucleotides read TGTGCCTGGGGGGGCAGCTCCTACGAGCAGTACTTC.

At least ten counts were recorded for this clonotype. The chain has TRBV15 and TRBJ2-3; the D call may be TRBD1 or TRBD2 (5 bases each). V lost 5 bases and J lost 1, with 16 bases in between. CDR3 length equals 16 residues. CDR1 is LNHNV and CDR2 is YYDKDF in the germline V gene (reference sequence). In nucleotides, the CDR3 is TGTGCCACCAGCCGCGATGGGGGAACCGGCACAGATACGCAGTATTTT. It is translated as CATSRDGGTGTDTQYF.

This clonotype has a count of ten or more. The chain has TRBV11-1 and TRBJ1-6; D not certain. The CDR3 covers 16 residues. CDR1 is SGHAT, CDR2 FQDESV, per germline (reference sequence). V shed 4 bases and J shed 5 bases, with 15 bases lying between them. Written as DNA, the CDR3 is TGTGCCAGCAGCTCGCGGACCATGGGCCATAATTCACCCCTCCACTTT. It encodes CASSSRTMGHNSPLHF.

The chain recombines TRBV4-1 with TRBJ1-2; D is perhaps TRBD1 (5 bases). Trimming took off 0 bases at V and 8 bases at J, with 16 bases between the two ends. This CDR3 has 15 residues. Germline CDR1 is MGHRA and CDR2 is YSYEKL. The DNA for the CDR3 is TGCGCCAGCAGCCAAGAGCCGGGACCCCTAATCGGCTACACCTTC. Amino acid sequence: CASSQEPGPLIGYTF.

The table lists this clonotype with a few counts. Just one base apart from a much larger clone, this may be a read error. V usage is TRBV29-1 and J usage is TRBJ2-5, with D possibly being TRBD2 (6 bases). Germline V gives CDR1 SQVTM, CDR2 ANQGSEA. CDR3 length: 13 residues. Trimming cost V 6 bases and J 1 base, with 12 bases left between them. CDR3 in amino acids: CSVSVGGQETQYF. The CDR3, as DNA: TGCAGCGTCTCTGTCGGGGGCCAAGAGACCCAGTACTTC.

This clonotype has a handful of counts. V usage is TRBV20-1 and J usage is TRBJ2-5, with a possible D match to TRBD1 (6 bases). This CDR3 has 16 amino acids. Germline values: CDR1 DFQATT, CDR2 SNEGSKA (reference sequence). V dropped 1 base and J dropped 2 bases, with 17 bases sitting between them. DNA of the CDR3: TGCAGTGCTAGAGGGGCCCGCAGGGGTACGCAAGAGACCCAGTACTTC. This gives the protein CSARGARRGTQETQYF.

In this sample, this clonotype turned up a few times. V is TRBV7-2 and J is TRBJ1-1; 7 bases align to TRBD1. Germline V gene lookup returns CDR1 SGHTA and CDR2 FQGNSA. This CDR3 region has 13 residues. Trimming removed 9 bases from V and 0 bases from J; junction bases left unmatched: 4. The CDR3 loop is CARRDSLNTEAFF. CDR3 in DNA: TGTGCCAGACGGGACAGTCTGAACACTGAAGCTTTCTTT.

The gene calls are TRBV29-1 and TRBJ2-7, with no clear D. Germline CDR1 SQVTM, CDR2 ANQGSEA. Trimming removed 3 bases at V and 3 bases at J, with 6 bases between. There are 11 residues in the CDR3. CDR3 sequence reads: CSVDSGYEQYF. The DNA for the CDR3 is TGCAGCGTTGATTCCGGCTACGAGCAGTACTTC.

This clonotype was seen ten or more times. The chain joins TRBV29-1 to TRBJ2-2; D is uncertain. The CDR3 sequence is 11 residues long. Trimming stripped 2 bases from V and 6 bases from J, with 4 bases between. Germline loops: CDR1 SQVTM, CDR2 ANQGSEA. In DNA form, the CDR3 reads TGCAGCGTTGAAAGTGCCGGGGAGCTGTTTTTT. Amino acid sequence: CSVESAGELFF.

This clonotype was counted ten times or more. The CDR3 region has the DNA TGTGCCAGCAGTCTACAGGATAGCAATCAGCCCCAGCATTTT. This sequence encodes CASSLQDSNQPQHF. The rearrangement links TRBV6-1 to TRBJ1-5, with a possible D match to TRBD1 (5 bases). The V gene's germline CDR1 is MNHNS and CDR2 SASEGT. This CDR3 has 14 residues. Between the trimmed V and J ends, which lost 5 bases and 0 bases, there was a span of 8 bases.

Ten or more counts support this clonotype. The chain employs TRBV10-3 and TRBJ2-7, with D perhaps TRBD1 (5 bases). V lost 5 bases, J lost 2 bases, and 16 bases lay in between. The CDR3 covers 15 residues. Germline lookup yields CDR1 ENHRY and CDR2 SYGVKD. The CDR3 is CAISTGSFPTYEQYF. CDR3 nucleotide sequence: TGTGCCATCAGTACAGGATCATTCCCCACCTACGAGCAGTACTTC.

This clonotype was counted many times. The gene calls are TRBV7-2 and TRBJ2-7, with D hard to call. Looked up from germline, CDR1 is SGHTA and CDR2 is FQGNSA. The V gene lost 0 bases and the J gene lost 6 bases, with 12 bases spanning the gap. The CDR3 covers 14 residues. The DNA of the CDR3 is TGTGCCAGCAGCTTAGCTCTTCCGATCCCCGAGCAGTACTTC. It translates to CASSLALPIPEQYF. The whole variable domain, remainder taken from reference TRBV7-2 and TRBJ2-7, is GAGVSQSPSNKVTEKGKDVELRCDPISGHTALYWYRQSLGQGLEFLIYFQGNSAPDKSGLPSDRFSAERTGGSVSTLTIQRTQQEDSAVYLCASSLALPIPEQYFGPGTRLTVT.

This clonotype was counted at least ten times. The V call is TRBV7-2, the J call TRBJ2-7; TRBD1 aligns across 10 bases. V was pared by 5 bases and J by 5 bases, with 6 bases of the junction left unmatched. Germline V gene sequence: CDR1 SGHTA, CDR2 FQGNSA. The CDR3 totals 14 residues. The CDR3 DNA reads as TGTGCCAGCAGCGTGGGACAGGGGTTCGACGAGCAGTACTTC. Residues: CASSVGQGFDEQYF.

This clonotype was seen ten or more times. The rearrangement joins TRBV18 to TRBJ2-5; TRBD2 might be the D (6 bases). This CDR3 is 15 amino acids long. Trimming took 3 bases from V and 0 from J, leaving 11 bases between them. In germline, CDR1 is KGHSH, CDR2 LQKENI. CDR3 loop: CASSPVGSNQETQYF. The CDR3 bases are TGTGCCAGCTCACCCGTCGGGAGCAACCAAGAGACCCAGTACTTC.